The 19 T cell receptor beta chains in this list originate from one sample, sequenced in a study of vaccination and CD4 T cells after COVID-19. Once obtained from cultured CD4+ T cells, the DNA was sequenced using the Oncomine TCR Beta short-read assay. TCRdb analysed the PCR reads with MiXCR anew, one entry per CDR3 protein. This sample has about 27,000 distinct CDR3 sequences, with approximately 66% found just once. Treatment indicated: 10-day PBMC culture with coronavirus spike peptide pools or control peptides (ViraFEST assay). Their target antigens are unknown. Sample: CD4+ T cells from blood, cultured in vitro, taken after SARS-CoV-2 vaccination. These receptors all stem from a human donor who received a COVID-19 vaccine.

V and J are TRBV6-1 and TRBJ1-2; D is undetermined. Between the trimmed V and J ends, which lost 2 bases and 5 bases, there was a span of 9 bases. Germline V gene sequence: CDR1 MNHNS, CDR2 SASEGT. This CDR3 has 13 residues. The CDR3 coding sequence is TGTGCCAGCAGTGAATTGCCTTCGTATGGCTACACCTTC. Its protein product is CASSELPSYGYTF.

The gene calls are TRBV6-5 and TRBJ2-1, with D unresolved. V was shortened by 0 bases and J by 1 base, with 1 base between the two germline ends. The CDR3 consists of 13 residues. In germline, CDR1 is MNHEY, CDR2 SVGAGI. The CDR3 reads CASSYSSYNEQFF. For the CDR3, the DNA is TGTGCCAGCAGTTACTCGTCCTACAATGAGCAGTTCTTC.

The V and J genes are TRBV15 and TRBJ2-1, with no clear D. Germline loops: CDR1 LNHNV, CDR2 YYDKDF (reference sequence). The length of the CDR3 is 16 residues. Deletions cut 1 base from V and 0 bases from J, with 10 bases between. As DNA, the CDR3 is TGTGCCACCAGCAGAGGGGCTGGAAGCTCCTACAATGAGCAGTTCTTC. Protein: CATSRGAGSSYNEQFF.

The genes are TRBV6-2 or TRBV6-3 and TRBJ1-5; a weak D match, TRBD1 (5 bases). Germline CDR1 MNHEY, CDR2 SVGEGT. The length of the CDR3 is 12 residues. V was shortened by 8 bases and J by 4 bases, with 9 bases between the two germline ends. This chain's CDR3 is CASDSGNQPQHF. The CDR3 DNA reads as TGTGCCAGCGATTCAGGGAATCAGCCCCAGCATTTT.

This sequence joins TRBV6-1 and TRBJ1-6; D is unclear. Looked up from germline, CDR1 is MNHNS and CDR2 is SASEGT. The CDR3 runs 13 residues. Trimming took off 5 bases at V and 10 bases at J, with 12 bases between the two ends. The CDR3 coding sequence is TGTGCCAGCAGTCTCTCTGAACGCTCACCCCTCCACTTT. Amino acid sequence: CASSLSERSPLHF.

This clonotype appeared a single time. The chain links TRBV6-1 to TRBJ1-2; 9 bases are a match to TRBD1. The CDR3 loop spans 16 amino acids. Germline V gene data show CDR1 as MNHNS and CDR2 as SASEGT. The V segment lost 6 bases and the J segment 4 bases; nucleotides outside the gene matches: 12. CDR3 sequence: CASSLIQGANAYGYTF. In DNA, the CDR3 is TGTGCCAGCAGCTTGATACAGGGGGCTAATGCCTATGGCTACACCTTC.

A single count supports this clonotype. The V call is TRBV7-8, the J call TRBJ2-7; TRBD1 is a possible D gene (6 bases). Germline V gene sequence: CDR1 SGHVS, CDR2 FQNEAQ. The CDR3 sequence is 14 residues long. With 4 bases removed from V and 1 base from J, the gap between germline ends came to 11 bases. CDR3 protein: CASSSDRRSYEQYF. DNA of the CDR3: TGTGCCAGCAGCTCGGACAGACGGTCCTACGAGCAGTACTTC.

This chain uses TRBV27 with TRBJ2-3; 11 positions agree with TRBD2. The V gene end was trimmed by 4 bases and the J gene end by 1 base; junction bases not matched to a gene: 7. This CDR3 is built from 17 residues. Looked up from germline, CDR1 is MNHEY and CDR2 is SMNVEV (reference sequence). The CDR3 region is CASSSSSGGLRTDTQYF. The CDR3, as DNA: TGTGCCAGCAGTTCCTCTAGCGGGGGGCTCCGCACAGATACGCAGTATTTT.

This chain uses TRBV11-3 with TRBJ2-5, with 8 bases that match TRBD2. V trimming: 3 bases; J trimming: 5 bases; junction bases outside the gene matches: 2. The CDR3 is 13 amino acids. From germline, CDR1 is SGHNT and CDR2 YENEEA. The CDR3 nucleotides read TGTGCCAGCAGCTTGGGCGGGGGGGAGACCCAGTACTTC. This codes for CASSLGGGETQYF. Combining the CDR3 with reference TRBV11-3 and TRBJ2-5 gives the whole variable domain EAGVVQSPRYKIIEKKQPVAFWCNPISGHNTLYWYLQNLGQGPELLIRYENEEAVDDSQLPKDRFSAERLKGVDSTLKIQPAELGDSAVYLCASSLGGGETQYFGPGTRLLVL.

This clonotype was seen only once. This chain links TRBV10-3 with TRBJ1-2; D gene unclear. Looked up from germline, CDR1 is ENHRY and CDR2 is SYGVKD. Trimming stripped 0 bases from V and 3 bases from J, with 5 bases between. The CDR3 has 13 residues. The CDR3 DNA sequence: TGTGCCATCAGTGAGTCGAGGGACTATGGCTACACCTTC. As protein: CAISESRDYGYTF.

In nucleotides, the CDR3 is TGTGCCAGCAGTGACACCTACCCAGGACTAGCTGCGTTAGAGACCCAGTACTTC. Protein sequence: CASSDTYPGLAALETQYF. This rearrangement joins TRBV6-1 to TRBJ2-5, with 8 positions matching TRBD2. CDR1 and CDR2 from the germline V gene are MNHNS and SASEGT. The V and J ends lost 3 bases and 4 bases, in that order; junction bases with no gene match: 16. The CDR3 is 18 residues long.

This clonotype was seen only once. The V gene is TRBV20-1, the J gene TRBJ2-7; D is perhaps TRBD2 (6 bases). Germline V gene data show CDR1 as DFQATT and CDR2 as SNEGSKA (reference sequence). CDR3 length equals 14 residues. V gave up 8 bases and J gave up 4 bases, with 21 bases separating them. CDR3 loop: CSTAGYVAPYEQYF. The CDR3 bases are TGCAGTACAGCGGGTTATGTAGCGCCGTACGAGCAGTACTTC.

This clonotype was detected only once. The CDR3 is CASRGRVMLAKNIQYF. DNA of the CDR3: TGTGCCAGCAGGGGGCGGGTGATGTTGGCCAAAAACATTCAGTACTTC. The genes are TRBV21-1 and TRBJ2-4; the DNA was not compared with TRBD1, the D call given in the table. TRBV21-1 is a recognized pseudogene. The CDR3 is 16 amino acids.

The rearrangement links TRBV20-1 to TRBJ2-1, with unresolved D. The CDR3 loop spans 10 amino acids. Germline CDR1 and CDR2: DFQATT and SNEGSKA (reference sequence). V lost 6 bases to trimming and J lost 5 bases, with 5 bases between them. As DNA, the CDR3 is TGCAGTGCAGGTAACAATGAGCAGTTCTTC. As protein: CSAGNNEQFF.

The gene calls are TRBV10-3 and TRBJ2-7, with D unclear. Deletions cut 0 bases from V and 1 base from J, with 1 base between. In germline, CDR1 is ENHRY, CDR2 SYGVKD. The CDR3 extends over 12 amino acids. CDR3 sequence: CAISESSYEQYF. CDR3 coding DNA: TGTGCCATCAGTGAGTCATCCTACGAGCAGTACTTC.

The J gene is TRBJ2-3, the V gene TRBV18; 7 bases align to TRBD1. V dropped 4 bases and J dropped 1; count of bases not matched to a gene: 5. Per the germline V gene, CDR1 is KGHSH and CDR2 is LQKENI. The CDR3 spans 15 residues. The CDR3 here is CASSLRQGRTDTQYF. The CDR3 DNA reads as TGTGCCAGCTCACTAAGACAGGGACGCACAGATACGCAGTATTTT.

The chain couples TRBV24-1 to TRBJ2-4; a weak D match, TRBD2 (5 bases). With 5 bases removed from V and 4 bases from J, the gap between germline ends came to 14 bases. The CDR3 is 15 amino acids. Germline V gene data show CDR1 as KGHDR and CDR2 as SFDVKD. CDR3 bases: TGTGCCACCAGTGGAGTGAGGGTACAAAAAAACATTCAGTACTTC. Translation: CATSGVRVQKNIQYF.

The chain links TRBV10-3 to TRBJ1-3; D is undetermined. Deletions cut 5 bases from V and 5 bases from J, with 13 bases between. CDR3 length: 14 amino acids. Germline CDR1 ENHRY, CDR2 SYGVKD. The CDR3 reads CAISSGRIRNTIYF. CDR3 DNA sequence: TGTGCCATCAGTAGTGGACGGATAAGAAACACCATATATTTT.

This clonotype was found once. The rearrangement uses TRBV20-1 and TRBJ2-5; 9 nucleotides agree with TRBD2. The CDR3 totals 16 residues. Germline CDR1 reads DFQATT; CDR2 reads SNEGSKA (reference sequence). V lost 5 bases, J lost 0 bases, and 10 bases stayed unmatched. In DNA form, the CDR3 reads TGCAGTGCTTCCAGTGGGCGGGGGGGGTACCAAGAGACCCAGTACTTC. Protein: CSASSGRGGYQETQYF.